The 27 T cell receptor beta chains below all came from one sample that was sequenced in a study of T cells expressing NK-cell markers. Each CDR3 protein gets one entry in TCRdb, which reprocessed the 5' RACE reads and gives no DNA. Seen in this sample are about 260,000 distinct CDR3 sequences; the ten most common clones hold under 0.5%. The sample was blood T cells: a sorted CD56 or NKG2C T cell subset, CD4+ or CD8+ T cells, or bulk PBMC T cells (not recorded which). The receptors come from a man between 18 and 29 years old in good health.

The CDR3: CAIGPGQGSETQYF. The chain couples TRBV15 to TRBJ2-5; the D call of TRBD1 rests on TCRdb alone, since no DNA is present to check it. CDR3 length: 14 residues. Germline V gene data show CDR1 as LNHNV and CDR2 as YYDKDF (reference sequence).

The genes are TRBV20-1 and TRBJ2-1; there is no DNA to check the TCRdb D call of TRBD2. Germline CDR1 DFQATT, CDR2 SNEGSKA (reference sequence). CDR3 length equals 15 residues. CDR3 sequence: CSASSLAQKGNEQFF.

The CDR3 is CAWSRDRDEQFF. This chain connects TRBV30 to TRBJ2-1; TCRdb's D gene call, TRBD1, goes unchecked for lack of DNA. This CDR3 spans 12 amino acids. The V gene's germline CDR1 is GTSNPN and CDR2 SVGIG (reference sequence).

The chain employs TRBV20-1 and TRBJ1-6. The CDR3 is 13 residues long. CDR1 is DFQATT and CDR2 is SNEGSKA in the germline V gene (reference sequence). The CDR3 sequence is CSARVVGNSPLHF.

This rearrangement joins TRBV7-2 to TRBJ2-5; TCRdb lists TRBD2, though no DNA is available to test this call. The length of the CDR3 is 16 residues. Germline CDR1 and CDR2: SGHTA and FQGNSA. This CDR3 reads CASSLGPSGIAETQYF.

The V and J genes are TRBV28 and TRBJ2-7; TCRdb designates TRBD1, a call that cannot be tested without DNA. Per germline, CDR1 MDHEN and CDR2 SYDVKM. The CDR3 covers 13 residues. The CDR3 sequence is CASIRQATYEQYF.

The chain carries TRBV7-9 and TRBJ2-5; the D gene TCRdb calls, TRBD1, cannot be checked with no DNA. The length of the CDR3 is 13 residues. CDR1 SEHNR and CDR2 FQNEAQ come from the germline V gene (reference sequence). The CDR3 sequence: CAQPLGGGETQYF. Combining the CDR3 with reference TRBV7-9 and TRBJ2-5 gives the whole variable domain DTGVSQNPRHKITKRGQNVTFRCDPISEHNRLYWYRQTLGQGPEFLTYFQNEAQLEKSRLLSDRFSAERPKGSFSTLEIQRTEQGDSAMYLCAQPLGGGETQYFGPGTRLLVL.

The CDR3 is CASSVETGGIYNEQFF. The chain is built from TRBV9 and TRBJ2-1; TCRdb picks TRBD1, but there is no DNA to check that call. The CDR3 runs to 16 residues. The V gene's germline CDR1 is SGDLS and CDR2 YYNGEE.

The V call is TRBV5-1, the J call TRBJ2-3; TCRdb indicates TRBD2, and absent DNA this call remains unverified. Germline V gives CDR1 SGHRS, CDR2 YFSETQ. This CDR3 comprises 14 residues. The CDR3 region is CASSRSGGTDTQYF.

The rearrangement joins TRBV2 to TRBJ1-2; the D call from TCRdb, TRBD1, cannot be confirmed without DNA. Per the germline V gene, CDR1 is SNHLY and CDR2 is FYNNEI. This CDR3 comprises 15 residues. The chain's CDR3 is CASSVLGARDHGYTF.

V is TRBV7-2 and J is TRBJ2-7. The CDR3 has 12 amino acids. Looked up from germline, CDR1 is SGHTA and CDR2 is FQGNSA. This chain's CDR3 is CASRSVSYEQYF.

The V call is TRBV25-1, the J call TRBJ2-1. Germline CDR1 reads MGHDK; CDR2 reads SYGVNS. The CDR3 has 13 residues. This CDR3 is CASSELYLHEQFF.

The rearrangement links TRBV5-6 to TRBJ1-1; TCRdb outputs TRBD1, but without DNA this stays unchecked. The CDR3 loop spans 17 amino acids. Per germline, CDR1 SGHDT and CDR2 YYEEEE. CDR3 loop: CASSLIYRVGLNTEAFF.

The CDR3 loop reads CASSGSQGYYGYTF. This sequence joins TRBV6-4 and TRBJ1-2; TCRdb's D call of TRBD1 is untestable without DNA. Germline CDR1 and CDR2: MRHNA and SNTAGT. The CDR3 is made up of 14 amino acids.

The chain carries TRBV12-3 or TRBV12-4 and TRBJ2-3; lacking DNA, the TRBD2 call made by TCRdb goes unchecked. This CDR3 region has 15 residues. The CDR3 loop reads CANSPSGRSGDTQYF.

The CDR3 reads CASGRGKGQPQHF. This chain joins TRBV14 and TRBJ1-5. The germline gives CDR1 SGHDN, CDR2 FVKESK. The CDR3 spans 13 residues.

The chain couples TRBV5-6 to TRBJ2-1. Germline V CDR1 and CDR2: SGHDT, YYEEEE. The CDR3 runs to 12 residues. This CDR3 reads CASSLGIGEQFF.

This chain links TRBV5-1 with TRBJ2-2; TCRdb proposes TRBD2, but this gene call is untestable without DNA. The V gene's germline CDR1 is SGHRS and CDR2 YFSETQ. The CDR3 is 16 residues long. The CDR3 protein is CASSLSPTVGTGELFF.

CDR3 protein: CASSQVDGIGQPQHF. The chain carries TRBV4-2 and TRBJ1-5. Germline CDR1 and CDR2: LGHNA and YNFKEQ. The CDR3 runs to 15 residues.

This chain joins TRBV18 and TRBJ2-1; TCRdb designates TRBD1, a call that cannot be tested without DNA. The CDR3 is made up of 14 amino acids. Germline CDR1 is KGHSH and CDR2 is LQKENI. CDR3 protein: CASSPPSGSNEQFF.

The rearrangement joins TRBV24-1 to TRBJ1-3. The CDR3 sequence is 12 residues long. The germline V gene encodes CDR1 KGHDR and CDR2 SFDVKD. The CDR3 region is CATSETGNTIYF.

This sequence joins TRBV5-4 and TRBJ2-1; the TCRdb call, TRBD2, lacks DNA for checking. The CDR3 length is 15 residues. Germline V gene sequence: CDR1 SGHNT, CDR2 YYREEE (reference sequence). CDR3 loop: CASSWGLAGGNEQFF. Supplemented by reference TRBV5-4 and TRBJ2-1, the full variable domain reads ETGVTQSPTHLIKTRGQQVTLRCSSQSGHNTVSWYQQALGQGPQFIFQYYREEENGRGNFPPRFSGLQFPNYSSELNVNALELDDSALYLCASSWGLAGGNEQFFGPGTRLTVL.

J is TRBJ1-5 and V is TRBV20-1; no DNA is available, so the TRBD1 call from TCRdb remains unchecked. The CDR3 sequence is 16 residues long. The germline V gene has CDR1 DFQATT and CDR2 SNEGSKA (reference sequence). The CDR3 reads CSAKYGGSGRYQPQHF.

The rearrangement links TRBV29-1 to TRBJ2-7; TCRdb lists TRBD1, though no DNA is available to test this call. From germline, CDR1 is SQVTM and CDR2 ANQGSEA. The CDR3 totals 12 residues. CDR3 sequence: CSVVKGGFEQYF.

V and J are TRBV29-1 and TRBJ2-1; TCRdb designates TRBD2, a call that cannot be tested without DNA. The germline V gene encodes CDR1 SQVTM and CDR2 ANQGSEA. The CDR3 runs to 14 residues. CDR3 in amino acids: CSVELKEGYNEQFF.

V and J are TRBV10-3 and TRBJ2-5; TCRdb indicates TRBD1, and absent DNA this call remains unverified. The germline gives CDR1 ENHRY, CDR2 SYGVKD. CDR3 length equals 14 residues. The CDR3 loop reads CAINRGSSQETQYF.

The chain has TRBV3-1 and TRBJ2-7; TCRdb returns TRBD1, unconfirmable since there is no DNA. The CDR3 length is 17 residues. Germline CDR1 and CDR2: LGHDT and YNNKEL (reference sequence). The CDR3 loop reads CASSHSSISGTIDEQYF.